Sequencing of this TCR beta chain was carried out in a study of early T cells in non-severe SARS-CoV-2 infection. Overall study context: It was bulk RNA from unsorted whole blood that was sequenced, and the chains were unpaired.

Study-wide results and caveats: A preference for anti-spike CD8 responses marked VDJdb matching, which missed private and CD4 specificities.

Researchers tagged individual cDNA molecules with unique molecular identifiers. MiXCR was run by TCRdb on the 5' RACE reads, yielding one entry per CDR3 protein. The data show tens of thousands of distinct CDR3 sequences, around 7% seen once. This clonotype was seen at least ten times. Its antigen is not known. The origin of this receptor is an adult who was a healthcare worker with PCR-confirmed SARS-CoV-2 infection or an uninfected control (not recorded which). Specimen: whole blood.

CDR3 DNA: TGCAGCGTTGTCCGGACGACTACTCAAGGGCCACGCAATGAGCAGTTCTTC. Translating it yields CSVVRTTTQGPRNEQFF. This chain links TRBV29-1 with TRBJ2-1, with D maybe TRBD2 (5 bases). Trimming shortened V by 4 bases and J by 6 bases, and 25 bases separated the two germline ends. The CDR3 length is 17 residues. Germline-derived CDR1 and CDR2 are SQVTM and ANQGSEA.